The 12 T cell receptor beta chains presented below share a single source sample, sequenced in a study of a mutant IDH1 vaccine in newly diagnosed glioma. The antigens for these receptors are not known. Specified time point: week 47, end of study. Vaccine doses each comprised 300 ug of mutant IDH1 20-mer peptide, with topical imiquimod. Generated by immunoSEQ multiplex PCR, the TCRdb table keeps only in-frame clones and is missing some. The sample records around 50,000 clones, 84% being singletons. This specimen consisted of PBMCs, obtained from a glioma patient whose treatment included an IDH1 peptide vaccine. These receptors originate from a woman aged 25 to 39 with glioma. Some clones in this sample may be carry-over from other donors' samples.

This sequence joins TRBV10-1 and TRBJ2-7; D gene ambiguous. V lost 0 bases to trimming and J lost 1 base, with 1 base between them. The CDR3 covers 12 residues. Germline-derived CDR1 and CDR2 are WNHNN and SYGVQD (reference sequence). The DNA for the CDR3 is TGCGCCAGCAGTGAGTCATCCTACGAGCAGTACTTC. Encoded protein: CASSESSYEQYF.

To note about this clone: One end of the junction varies from germline; a read error may be responsible. This chain links TRBV5-8 with TRBJ1-2, with a weak D call TRBD1 (6 bases). Germline CDR1 SGHTS, CDR2 YDEGEE. The CDR3 length is 15 residues. For the CDR3, the DNA is TGTGCCAGCACCTTGAGGACAGCCTCTAACTATGGCTACACCTTC. As protein: CASTLRTASNYGYTF.

V is TRBV10-1 and J is TRBJ2-5, with TRBD1 matching over 7 bases. The CDR3 is 14 amino acids. Germline-derived CDR1 and CDR2 are WNHNN and SYGVQD (reference sequence). V shed 5 bases, J shed 1 base, and the junction held 4 bases outside the gene matches. The CDR3 DNA reads as TGCGCCAGCAGTTTCGACAGGGTCCAAGAGACCCAGTACTTC. Protein sequence: CASSFDRVQETQYF.

Of note for this clone: A read error may produce the germline difference seen at one junction end. This chain connects TRBV7-7 to TRBJ2-1, with D unclear. This CDR3 region has 13 residues. The germline gives CDR1 SSHAT, CDR2 FNYEAQ (reference sequence). The CDR3 spells CASSLGDSNEQFF. For the CDR3, the DNA is TGTGCTAGCAGCTTAGGCGACTCCAATGAGCAGTTCTTC. Variable domain in full (rest from reference TRBV7-7 and TRBJ2-1): GAGVSQSPRYKVTKRGQDVTLRCDPISSHATLYWYQQALGQGPEFLTYFNYEAQPDKSGLPSDRFSAERPEGSISTLTIQRTEQRDSAMYRCASSLGDSNEQFFGPGTRLTVL.

J is TRBJ2-5 and V is TRBV4-1; D possibly corresponds to TRBD2 (6 bases). V was clipped by 1 base and J by 5 bases, with 8 bases between them. The germline CDR1 and CDR2 sequences are MGHRA and YSYEKL. This CDR3 is 13 amino acids long. CDR3: CASSQAGVETQYF. CDR3 in DNA: TGCGCCAGCAGCCAAGCGGGAGTTGAGACCCAGTACTTC.

The chain combines TRBV2 with TRBJ2-5; tentatively, D is TRBD1 or TRBD2 (5 bases each). The ends were cut back, 8 bases at V and 4 bases at J, with 8 bases in the middle. Germline lookup yields CDR1 SNHLY and CDR2 FYNNEI. There are 11 residues in the CDR3. CDR3 amino acids: CASGGGETQYF. In DNA form, the CDR3 reads TGTGCCAGCGGTGGGGGAGAGACCCAGTACTTC.

The chain combines TRBV7-8 with TRBJ2-7, with D hard to call. CDR1 and CDR2 (germline): SGHVS, FQNEAQ. This CDR3 contains 15 residues. The ends were cut back, 5 bases at V and 5 bases at J, with 19 bases in the middle. The DNA for the CDR3 is TGTGCCAGCAGCCTCACGGCGGCCCGCGGACACGAGCAGTACTTC. It translates to CASSLTAARGHEQYF.

This chain links TRBV7-2 with TRBJ2-2; 8 bases line up with TRBD2. This CDR3 has 16 residues. From germline, CDR1 is SGHTA and CDR2 FQGNSA. Trimming at V came to 5 bases and at J to 7 bases, leaving 12 bases not matched to a gene. The CDR3 DNA follows: TGTGCCAGCAGCCACTCGGGGGGGGGAGCGGACGGGGAGCTGTTTTTT. Translation: CASSHSGGGADGELFF.

The chain links TRBV2 to TRBJ2-7; tentative D call: TRBD1 (6 bases). CDR3 length equals 16 residues. Germline values: CDR1 SNHLY, CDR2 FYNNEI. V lost 6 bases, J lost 2 bases, and 20 bases lay in between. The CDR3 spells CASRNALTGQTYEQYF. In DNA form, the CDR3 reads TGTGCCAGCAGAAACGCACTGACAGGTCAGACCTACGAGCAGTACTTC.

The chain joins TRBV15 to TRBJ2-7; 8 bases match TRBD2. The ends lost 1 base at V and 6 bases at J; junction bases unmatched: 2. Per the germline V gene, CDR1 is LNHNV and CDR2 is YYDKDF (reference sequence). The CDR3 runs 13 residues. This CDR3 is CATSRVAGSEQYF. The DNA of the CDR3 is TGTGCCACCAGCAGAGTAGCGGGATCCGAGCAGTACTTC. Based on the CDR3 plus reference TRBV15 and TRBJ2-7, the full variable domain is DAMVIQNPRYQVTQFGKPVTLSCSQTLNHNVMYWYQQKSSQAPKLLFHYYDKDFNNEADTPDNFQSRRPNTSFCFLDIRSPGLGDTAMYLCATSRVAGSEQYFGPGTRLTVT.

The genes are TRBV5-6 and TRBJ1-1, with 9 nucleotides matching TRBD1. The CDR3 extends over 18 amino acids. The V gene's germline CDR1 is SGHDT and CDR2 YYEEEE. V trimming: 5 bases; J trimming: 7 bases; junction bases outside the gene matches: 21. The CDR3 DNA sequence: TGTGCCAGCAGGCGACTGGTGGGTACCGGGACAGGGAGTCTTGAAGCTTTCTTT. It specifies CASRRLVGTGTGSLEAFF.

The chain is built from TRBV7-2 and TRBJ1-4, with D possibly TRBD1 on 6 matching bases. Per germline, CDR1 SGHTA and CDR2 FQGNSA. This CDR3 region has 16 residues. Trimming left V 5 bases short and J 5 bases short, with 18 bases between. The CDR3 protein is CASSLRGAGGNEKLFF. The CDR3 bases are TGTGCCAGCAGCCTAAGGGGGGCAGGAGGAAATGAAAAACTGTTTTTT.